These 10 T cell receptor beta chains were sequenced from one sample in a study of CD8 T cells in Susac syndrome. Random hexamers were used to reverse transcribe about 0.5 to 1 ug of RNA. From the immunoSEQ multiplex PCR reads, TCRdb called clonotypes with MiXCR, one entry per CDR3 protein. The sample includes 100,000 to 150,000 distinct CDR3 sequences, just under 95% of them seen just once. The sequenced sample consisted of CD4+ T cells from PBMCs. The receptors stem from a human donor in good health.

This clonotype was recorded once. This rearrangement joins TRBV6-2 or TRBV6-3 to TRBJ1-5; no clear D gene. CDR1 is MNHEY, CDR2 SVGEGT, per germline. V dropped 0 bases and J dropped 7 bases, with 10 bases sitting between them. The CDR3 covers 14 residues. The CDR3 nucleotides read TGTGCCAGCAGTTACTCGACGGGGAGGCAGCCCCAGCATTTT. Residues: CASSYSTGRQPQHF.

The V call is TRBV7-9, the J call TRBJ1-2; D remains unclear. The CDR3 runs 10 residues. Germline values: CDR1 SEHNR, CDR2 FQNEAQ (reference sequence). Trimming pared 5 bases from V and 10 bases from J, leaving 8 bases between. Written as DNA, the CDR3 is TGTGCCAGCAGCCTCCCAGTCTACACCTTC. Its protein is CASSLPVYTF.

This chain joins TRBV10-3 and TRBJ2-2; 8 nucleotides agree with TRBD1. The trim removed 11 bases at V and 7 bases at J, leaving 9 bases unmatched. In germline, CDR1 is ENHRY, CDR2 SYGVKD. This CDR3 comprises 13 residues. Here the CDR3 reads CAGRQGIDGELFF. In nucleotides, the CDR3 is TGTGCCGGCAGACAGGGGATCGACGGGGAGCTGTTTTTT.

The chain joins TRBV5-1 to TRBJ2-1; 7 positions match TRBD2. J gave up 2 bases and V 0 bases, and 5 bases lay outside the gene matches. The CDR3 covers 16 residues. CDR1 is SGHRS and CDR2 is YFSETQ in the germline V gene. DNA for the CDR3: TGCGCCAGCAGCTTGGATGGCGGGAGAACCTACAATGAGCAGTTCTTC. Translating it yields CASSLDGGRTYNEQFF.

CDR3: CASSAGQGLGFEGYTF. CDR3 nucleotides: TGCGCCAGCAGCGCGGGACAGGGACTCGGGTTCGAAGGCTACACCTTC. This rearrangement joins TRBV5-1 to TRBJ1-2; 9 bases are shared with TRBD1. J was trimmed by 8 bases and V by 4 bases; bases with no gene match: 15. CDR1 SGHRS and CDR2 YFSETQ come from the germline V gene. This CDR3 has 16 residues.

Note on this clonotype: A read error may produce the germline difference seen at one junction end. The gene calls are TRBV29-1 and TRBJ2-1, with D possibly matching TRBD2 (6 bases). CDR3 length: 15 residues. Per germline, CDR1 SQVTM and CDR2 ANQGSEA. CDR3 residues: CSVEGTSSSYNEQFF. In DNA form, the CDR3 reads TGCAGCGTCGAAGGGACTTCGAGCTCCTACAATGAGCAGTTCTTC.

The count of this clonotype is one. V and J are TRBV20-1 and TRBJ2-7; TRBD2 matches 12 bases. CDR1 is DFQATT, CDR2 SNEGSKA, per germline (reference sequence). The V segment lost 4 bases and the J segment 4 bases; nucleotides outside the gene matches: 11. This CDR3 comprises 16 residues. This chain's CDR3 is CSANPDTSGRYYEQYF. DNA for the CDR3: TGCAGTGCTAATCCCGATACTAGCGGGAGGTATTACGAGCAGTACTTC.

The chain has TRBV5-1 and TRBJ2-3; TRBD2 matches at 9 bases. The CDR3 runs to 17 residues. The junction had 6 bases not matched to a gene; V was cut back by 1 base and J by 0 bases. Germline CDR1 is SGHRS and CDR2 is YFSETQ. The CDR3 loop is CASSLTLAGSSTDTQYF. CDR3 DNA sequence: TGCGCCAGCAGCTTGACTCTAGCGGGGTCTAGCACAGATACGCAGTATTTT.

This sequence joins TRBV5-1 and TRBJ2-7; 13 nucleotides align to TRBD2. The ends lost 4 bases at V and 2 bases at J; junction bases unmatched: 12. Germline V CDR1 and CDR2: SGHRS, YFSETQ. This CDR3 has 18 residues. CDR3 in amino acids: CASSLRPGLAGLPYEQYF. The CDR3, as DNA: TGCGCCAGCAGCCTGAGGCCGGGACTAGCGGGGCTACCCTACGAGCAGTACTTC.

The gene calls are TRBV9 and TRBJ1-3; D unclear. Germline V gene data show CDR1 as SGDLS and CDR2 as YYNGEE. V lost 0 bases to trimming and J lost 0 bases, with 13 bases between them. The CDR3 is 17 residues long. The DNA of the CDR3 is TGTGCCAGCAGCGTAGGAGTTCTGGGGAGCTCTGGAAACACCATATATTTT. This codes for CASSVGVLGSSGNTIYF.